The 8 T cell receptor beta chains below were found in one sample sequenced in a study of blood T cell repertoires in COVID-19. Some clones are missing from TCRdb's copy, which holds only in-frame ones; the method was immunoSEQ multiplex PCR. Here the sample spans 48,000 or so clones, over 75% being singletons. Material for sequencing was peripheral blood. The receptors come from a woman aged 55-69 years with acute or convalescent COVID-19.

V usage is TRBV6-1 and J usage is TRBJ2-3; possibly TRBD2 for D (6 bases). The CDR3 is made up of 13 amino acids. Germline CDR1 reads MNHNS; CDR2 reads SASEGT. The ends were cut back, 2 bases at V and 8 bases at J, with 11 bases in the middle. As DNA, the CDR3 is TGTGCCAGCAGTGAATCCCGGGGAGGTACGCAGTATTTT. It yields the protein CASSESRGGTQYF.

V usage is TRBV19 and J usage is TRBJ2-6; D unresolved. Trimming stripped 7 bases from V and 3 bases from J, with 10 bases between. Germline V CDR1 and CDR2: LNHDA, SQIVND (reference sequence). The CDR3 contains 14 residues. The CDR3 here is CASIRVGGANVLTF. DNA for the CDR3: TGTGCCAGTATACGGGTTGGTGGGGCCAACGTCCTGACTTTC.

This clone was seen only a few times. The CDR3 is CASSLLRPGGRADTQYF. As DNA, the CDR3 is TGCGCCAGCAGCTTGTTACGTCCAGGGGGCAGGGCAGATACGCAGTATTTT. The chain employs TRBV5-1 and TRBJ2-3, with 8 bases matching TRBD1. The trim removed 1 base at V and 4 bases at J, leaving 11 bases unmatched. CDR3 length: 17 amino acids. Germline V lookup: CDR1 SGHRS, CDR2 YFSETQ.

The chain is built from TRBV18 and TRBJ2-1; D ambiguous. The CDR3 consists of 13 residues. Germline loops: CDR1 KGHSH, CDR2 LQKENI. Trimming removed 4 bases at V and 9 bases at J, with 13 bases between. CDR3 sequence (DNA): TGTGCCAGCTCACTGGGCAGGATGGGTGAGCAGTTCTTC. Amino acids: CASSLGRMGEQFF.

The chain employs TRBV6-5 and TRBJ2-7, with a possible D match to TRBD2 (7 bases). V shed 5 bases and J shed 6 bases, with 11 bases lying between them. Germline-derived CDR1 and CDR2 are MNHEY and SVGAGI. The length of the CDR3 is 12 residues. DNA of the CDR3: TGTGCCAGCAGTCATAGGGGGGGCGAGCAGTACTTC. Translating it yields CASSHRGGEQYF.

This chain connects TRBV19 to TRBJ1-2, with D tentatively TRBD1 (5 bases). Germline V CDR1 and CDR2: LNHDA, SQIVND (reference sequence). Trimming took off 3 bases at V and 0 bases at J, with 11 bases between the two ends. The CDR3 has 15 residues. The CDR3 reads CASSMGGLANYGYTF. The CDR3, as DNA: TGTGCCAGTAGTATGGGGGGTTTAGCTAACTATGGCTACACCTTC.

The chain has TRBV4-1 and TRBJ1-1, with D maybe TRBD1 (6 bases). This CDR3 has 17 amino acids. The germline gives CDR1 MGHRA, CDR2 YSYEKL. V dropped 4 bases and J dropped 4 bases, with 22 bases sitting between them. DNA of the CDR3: TGCGCCAGCAGCCTACGGGATGCTCGCCAGGGGCTCACTGAAGCTTTCTTT. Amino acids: CASSLRDARQGLTEAFF.

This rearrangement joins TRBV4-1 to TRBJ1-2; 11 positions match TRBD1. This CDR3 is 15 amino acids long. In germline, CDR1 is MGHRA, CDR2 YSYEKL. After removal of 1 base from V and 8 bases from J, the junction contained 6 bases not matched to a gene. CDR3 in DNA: TGCGCCAGCAGCCAAGCGGGACAGGGGGTTTGGGGCTACACCTTC. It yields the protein CASSQAGQGVWGYTF.